These 10 T cell receptor beta chains originate from one sample sequenced in a study of T-cell memory formation after mild COVID-19. Each CDR3 protein gets one entry after TCRdb re-called the 5' RACE reads with MiXCR. The sample lists about 240,000 distinct CDR3 sequences, approximately 10% occurring once. Sequencing was performed on PBMCs or a T cell subset sorted from them (not recorded which). These receptors originate from a man aged 18 to 30 who had mild COVID-19 (a few samples of this study predate the infection). Cell type and time point are not known.

This clonotype was found a few times. The chain combines TRBV9 with TRBJ1-3; 7 nucleotides match TRBD1. CDR3 length: 15 amino acids. Trimming cost V 4 bases and J 4 bases; bases outside gene matches: 8. The germline V gene encodes CDR1 SGDLS and CDR2 YYNGEE. DNA of the CDR3: TGTGCCAGCAGCCGTACAGACAGGGAGGGAAACACCATATATTTT. Translating gives CASSRTDREGNTIYF.

This clonotype was seen a few times. The chain couples TRBV5-4 to TRBJ1-1; possible D gene TRBD1, 5 bases. V was shortened by 3 bases and J by 4 bases, with 10 bases between the two germline ends. This CDR3 has 13 residues. CDR1 is SGHNT, CDR2 YYREEE, per germline (reference sequence). The chain's CDR3 is CASSWGDGTEAFF. DNA of the CDR3: TGTGCCAGCAGCTGGGGGGATGGCACTGAAGCTTTCTTT.

This clonotype was detected a few times. The chain is built from TRBV5-5 and TRBJ2-6, with a possible D match to TRBD1 (5 bases). This CDR3 region has 18 residues. Trimming cost V 2 bases and J 0 bases, with 15 bases left between them. The germline gives CDR1 SGHKS, CDR2 YYEKEE (reference sequence). The CDR3 loop is CASSLQDALGSGANVLTF. The CDR3 DNA follows: TGTGCCAGCAGCTTACAGGATGCCCTCGGCTCTGGGGCCAACGTCCTGACTTTC.

The chain links TRBV5-1 to TRBJ2-7; 12 bases line up with TRBD2. Germline CDR1 reads SGHRS; CDR2 reads YFSETQ. The CDR3 sequence is 17 residues long. The trim removed 4 bases at V and 2 bases at J, leaving 10 bases unmatched. DNA of the CDR3: TGCGCCAGCAGCCCGGTCGGGACTAGCGGGTCAACCTACGAGCAGTACTTC. This sequence encodes CASSPVGTSGSTYEQYF.

This clonotype was detected ten times or more. The CDR3 sequence: CASSLGGFASTDTQYF. CDR3 in DNA: TGCGCCAGCAGCTTGGGGGGGTTCGCGAGCACAGATACGCAGTATTTT. The chain joins TRBV5-1 to TRBJ2-3, with D perhaps being TRBD1 or TRBD2 (5 bases each). The CDR3 loop spans 16 amino acids. Germline lookup yields CDR1 SGHRS and CDR2 YFSETQ. Trimming left V 0 bases short and J 0 bases short, with 11 bases between.

The chain is built from TRBV7-9 and TRBJ2-6; no firm D call. The CDR3 covers 14 residues. From germline, CDR1 is SEHNR and CDR2 FQNEAQ (reference sequence). The V end was cut by 5 bases, the J end by 0 bases, with 5 bases between. In DNA, the CDR3 is TGTGCCAGCAGCGCCTACTCTGGGGCCAACGTCCTGACTTTC. Amino acids: CASSAYSGANVLTF.

The gene calls are TRBV18 and TRBJ2-1; weak D call: TRBD2 (6 bases). With 6 bases removed from V and 11 bases from J, the gap between germline ends came to 20 bases. CDR1 and CDR2 (germline): KGHSH, LQKENI. The CDR3 runs to 14 residues. The CDR3 sequence is CASSRGSVMWKQFF. The CDR3 nucleotides are TGTGCCAGCTCTCGGGGGTCGGTCATGTGGAAGCAGTTCTTC.

This chain links TRBV5-1 with TRBJ2-3; 12 nucleotides agree with TRBD2. The V and J ends lost 6 bases and 6 bases, in that order; junction bases with no gene match: 8. CDR3 size: 15 residues. Germline CDR1 is SGHRS and CDR2 is YFSETQ. DNA for the CDR3: TGCGCCAGCAAAAGGACTAGCGGGGCTGGGGATACGCAGTATTTT. Its protein product is CASKRTSGAGDTQYF.

There are a few counts of this clonotype. The chain couples TRBV5-6 to TRBJ2-3; 8 bases line up with TRBD2. This CDR3 spans 16 amino acids. Per the germline V gene, CDR1 is SGHDT and CDR2 is YYEEEE. The V and J ends lost 1 base and 7 bases, in that order; junction bases with no gene match: 11. The CDR3 region is CASSLWGSGDSHTQYF. The CDR3, as DNA: TGTGCCAGCAGCTTGTGGGGTAGCGGGGATTCTCATACGCAGTATTTT. Full variable domain (missing parts from reference TRBV5-6 and TRBJ2-3): DAGVTQSPTHLIKTRGQQVTLRCSPKSGHDTVSWYQQALGQGPQFIFQYYEEEERQRGNFPDRFSGHQFPNYSSELNVNALLLGDSALYLCASSLWGSGDSHTQYFGPGTRLTVL.

The sample holds a few counts of this clonotype. The chain uses TRBV11-1 and TRBJ2-5; D gene unclear. Germline lookup yields CDR1 SGHAT and CDR2 FQDESV (reference sequence). The length of the CDR3 is 15 residues. V lost 1 base and J 2 bases, leaving 11 bases between the germline ends. The CDR3 region has the DNA TGTGCCAGCAGCTTAGGATTCACAGAACAAGAGACCCAGTACTTC. It encodes CASSLGFTEQETQYF.